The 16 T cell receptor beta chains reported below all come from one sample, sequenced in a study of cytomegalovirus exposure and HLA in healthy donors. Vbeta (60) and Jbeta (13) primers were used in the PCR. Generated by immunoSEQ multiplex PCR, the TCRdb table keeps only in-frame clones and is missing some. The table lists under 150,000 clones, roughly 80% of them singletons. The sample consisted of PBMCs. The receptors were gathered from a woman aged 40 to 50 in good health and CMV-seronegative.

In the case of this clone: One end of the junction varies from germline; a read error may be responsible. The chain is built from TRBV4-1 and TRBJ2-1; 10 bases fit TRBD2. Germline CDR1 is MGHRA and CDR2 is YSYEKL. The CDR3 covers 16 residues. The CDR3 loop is CASSQDGAGGLGRQFF. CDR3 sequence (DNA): TGTGCCAGCAGCCAAGATGGAGCGGGAGGGTTGGGAAGGCAGTTCTTC.

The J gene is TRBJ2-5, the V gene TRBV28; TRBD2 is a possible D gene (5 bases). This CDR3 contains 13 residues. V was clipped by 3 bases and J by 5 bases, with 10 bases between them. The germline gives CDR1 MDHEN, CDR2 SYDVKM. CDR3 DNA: TGTGCCAGCAGTTTCCCTAGCTTGGAGACCCAGTACTTC. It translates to CASSFPSLETQYF.

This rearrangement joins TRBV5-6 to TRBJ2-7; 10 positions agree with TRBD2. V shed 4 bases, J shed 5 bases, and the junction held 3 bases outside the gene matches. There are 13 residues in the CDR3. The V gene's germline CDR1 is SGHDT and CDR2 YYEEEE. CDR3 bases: TGTGCCAGCAGCCCTGGGACTAGCGACGAGCAGTACTTC. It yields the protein CASSPGTSDEQYF.

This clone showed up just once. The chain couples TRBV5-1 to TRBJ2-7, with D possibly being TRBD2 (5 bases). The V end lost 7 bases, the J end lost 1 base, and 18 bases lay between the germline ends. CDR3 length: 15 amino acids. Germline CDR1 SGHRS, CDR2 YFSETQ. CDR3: CASRGVSTNSYEQYF. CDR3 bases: TGCGCCAGCCGGGGAGTCTCCACCAATTCCTACGAGCAGTACTTC.

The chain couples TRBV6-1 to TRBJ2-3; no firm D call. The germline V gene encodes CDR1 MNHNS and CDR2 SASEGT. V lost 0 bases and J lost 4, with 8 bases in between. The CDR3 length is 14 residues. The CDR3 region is CASSEAQIPDTQYF. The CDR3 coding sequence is TGTGCCAGCAGTGAAGCCCAAATCCCAGATACGCAGTATTTT.

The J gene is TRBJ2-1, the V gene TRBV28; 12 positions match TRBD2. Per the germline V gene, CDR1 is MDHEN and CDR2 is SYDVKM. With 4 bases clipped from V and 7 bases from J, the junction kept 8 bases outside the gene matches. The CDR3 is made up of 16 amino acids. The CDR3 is CASSSPRTSGANEQFF. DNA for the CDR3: TGTGCCAGCAGTTCTCCAAGGACTAGCGGGGCGAATGAGCAGTTCTTC. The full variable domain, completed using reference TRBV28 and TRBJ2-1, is DVKVTQSSRYLVKRTGEKVFLECVQDMDHENMFWYRQDPGLGLRLIYFSYDVKMKEKGDIPEGYSVSREKKERFSLILESASTNQTSMYLCASSSPRTSGANEQFFGPGTRLTVL.

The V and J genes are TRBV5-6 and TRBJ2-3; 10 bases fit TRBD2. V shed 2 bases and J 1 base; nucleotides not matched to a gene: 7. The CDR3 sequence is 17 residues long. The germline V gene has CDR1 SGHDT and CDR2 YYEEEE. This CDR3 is CASSFERTSGRTDTQYF. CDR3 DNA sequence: TGTGCCAGCAGCTTTGAAAGGACTAGCGGACGCACAGATACGCAGTATTTT.

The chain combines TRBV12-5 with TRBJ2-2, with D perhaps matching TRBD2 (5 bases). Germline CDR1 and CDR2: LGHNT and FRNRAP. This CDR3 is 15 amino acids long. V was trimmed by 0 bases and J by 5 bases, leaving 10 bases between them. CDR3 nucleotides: TGTGCTAGTGGTTTGGTATCGGGAAGAACCGGGGAGCTGTTTTTT. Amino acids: CASGLVSGRTGELFF. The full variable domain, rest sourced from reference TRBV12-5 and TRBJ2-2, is DARVTQTPRHKVTEMGQEVTMRCQPILGHNTVFWYRQTMMQGLELLAYFRNRAPLDDSGMPKDRFSAEMPDATLATLKIQPSEPRDSAVYFCASGLVSGRTGELFFGEGSRLTVL.

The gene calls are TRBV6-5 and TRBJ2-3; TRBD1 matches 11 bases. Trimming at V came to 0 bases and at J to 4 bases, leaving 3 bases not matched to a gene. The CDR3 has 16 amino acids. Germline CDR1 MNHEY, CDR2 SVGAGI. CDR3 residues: CASSYSAGQGADTQYF. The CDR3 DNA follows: TGTGCCAGCAGTTACTCGGCGGGACAGGGGGCAGATACGCAGTATTTT.

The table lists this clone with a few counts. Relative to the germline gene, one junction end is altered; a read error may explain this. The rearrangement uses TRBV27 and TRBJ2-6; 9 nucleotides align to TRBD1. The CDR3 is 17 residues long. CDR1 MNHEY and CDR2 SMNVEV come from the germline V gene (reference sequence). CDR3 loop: CASSLWDRDSGANGLTF. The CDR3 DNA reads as TGTGCCAGCAGTTTATGGGACAGGGACTCTGGGGCCAACGGCCTGACTTTC.

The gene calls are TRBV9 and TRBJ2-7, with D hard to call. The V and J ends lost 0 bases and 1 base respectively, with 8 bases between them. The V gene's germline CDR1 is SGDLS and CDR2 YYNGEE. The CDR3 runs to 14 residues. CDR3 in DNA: TGTGCCAGCAGCGTAGTACCACAATCCTACGAGCAGTACTTC. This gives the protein CASSVVPQSYEQYF.

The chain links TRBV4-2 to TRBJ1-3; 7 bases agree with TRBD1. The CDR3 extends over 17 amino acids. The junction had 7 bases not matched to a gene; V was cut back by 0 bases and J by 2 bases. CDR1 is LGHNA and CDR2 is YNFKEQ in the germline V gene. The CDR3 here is CASSQDLTGLPGNTIYF. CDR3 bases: TGTGCCAGCAGCCAAGACCTGACAGGGCTTCCTGGAAACACCATATATTTT.

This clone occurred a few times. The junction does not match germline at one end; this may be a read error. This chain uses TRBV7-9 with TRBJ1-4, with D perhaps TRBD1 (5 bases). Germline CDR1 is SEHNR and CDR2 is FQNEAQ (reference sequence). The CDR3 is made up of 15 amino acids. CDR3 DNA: TGTTCCAGCAGCTTATACGGGGGAGGTAATGAAAAACTGTTTTTT. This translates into CSSSLYGGGNEKLFF.

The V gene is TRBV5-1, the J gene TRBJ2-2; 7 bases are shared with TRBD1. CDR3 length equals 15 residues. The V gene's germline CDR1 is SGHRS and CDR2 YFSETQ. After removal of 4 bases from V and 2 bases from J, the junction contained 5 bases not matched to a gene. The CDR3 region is CASSGDSTNTGELFF. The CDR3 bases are TGCGCCAGCAGCGGGGACAGTACAAACACCGGGGAGCTGTTTTTT.

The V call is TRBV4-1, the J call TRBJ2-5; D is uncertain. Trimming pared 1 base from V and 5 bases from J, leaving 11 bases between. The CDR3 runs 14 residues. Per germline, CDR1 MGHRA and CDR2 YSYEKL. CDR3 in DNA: TGCGCCAGCAGCCAAGGAGGATCAAGGGAGACCCAGTACTTC. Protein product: CASSQGGSRETQYF.

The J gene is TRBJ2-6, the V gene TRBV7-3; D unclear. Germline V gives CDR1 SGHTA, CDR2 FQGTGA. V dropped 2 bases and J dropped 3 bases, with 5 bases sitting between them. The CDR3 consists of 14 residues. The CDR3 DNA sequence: TGTGCCAGCAGCTTACAGTATGGGGCCAACGTCCTGACTTTC. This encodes CASSLQYGANVLTF.